This TCR beta chain was found in a study of Ad26.COV2.S vaccination and SARS-CoV-2 variants (dated by TCRdb to the early 2020s). In the study overall: Donors in the vaccine arm were drawn from COV1001, a phase I-IIa trial of Ad26.COV2.S in healthy adults that was multicentre, randomized, double-blind and placebo-controlled. A total of around 32 samples were included in the TCR-sequenced set, comprising around 19 Ad26.COV2.S vaccine recipients, 5 placebo recipients and 8 SARS-CoV-2 convalescent individuals. Investigators remained blinded to trial group allocation during experiments and outcome assessment. Trial participants were randomized into five groups of five, in which low-dose or high-dose Ad26.COV2.S was given once or twice, or placebo was given on both occasions. TCRbeta repertoire sequencing served as the tool for gauging how specific and how broad the SARS-CoV-2-reactive T cell receptors were following Ad26.COV2.S vaccination. Dosing of Ad26.COV2.S was intramuscular, at either 5x10^10 or 1x10^11 viral particles, delivered as one shot or as two shots spaced 56 days apart.

Per the publication, the treatment or condition label means: roughly 19 received Ad26.COV2.S at low or high dose, single or two shots; several received placebo; per-sample allocation not given. For vaccine and placebo recipients, repertoires were sequenced using samples collected on day 63 after the first injection. In Cohort 1b, roughly 25 adults aged 18-55 years were enrolled at a single site in Boston, USA, between 29 July and 7 August 2020. As a vaccine, Ad26.COV2.S was a replication-incompetent adenovirus type 26 vector that expressed a prefusion-stabilized SARS-CoV-2 spike protein derived from the original Wuhan strain. Findings and caveats that apply to the study as a whole: Spike-specific TCR breadth was higher in Ad26.COV2.S recipients than in placebo recipients (P = 0.0014). Vaccine and placebo recipients had comparable non-spike TCR breadth, which fits with the vaccine containing only spike. The authors noted that total T cell responses may have been underestimated by the TCR breadth and depth analyses. The study was not powered to compare responses between vaccine doses or regimens. After vaccination, spike-specific CD8+ and CD4+ T cell responses were reported to show substantial breadth.

V is pared back by 0 bases and J by 10 bases, with 13 bases lying between the germline termini. Its CDR3 holds 13 amino acids, cysteine through phenylalanine. The retained sequence is limited to the CDR3, 39 bases, with the frame set at the first base. In the germline V gene, CDR1 corresponds to SGHDN and CDR2 to FVKESK. TCRbeta CDR3 regions were sequenced with the immunoSEQ Assay. After extraction, genomic DNA underwent amplification by bias-controlled multiplex PCR, followed by high-throughput sequencing. The original pipeline was this. To quantify the absolute abundance of every unique TCRbeta CDR3 region, sequences were collapsed and filtered. T cell fraction was estimated by normalizing TCRbeta template counts to usable DNA, with usable DNA measured through amplification of reference genes found in all nucleated cells. Repertoire TCRs were annotated as SARS-CoV-2-specific when V gene, CDR3 amino acid sequence and J gene were exactly matched to a known reactive TCR set. The reference SARS-CoV-2 TCR set came from MIRA and was filtered for enrichment in COVID-19-positive ImmuneCODE repertoires, removing public or cross-reactive TCRs. Using the MIRA antigens, annotated TCRs were further analysed by specific ORF or by position within an ORF. Breadth was defined as the number of annotated unique rearrangements divided by the total number of unique productive rearrangements, and depth was defined as the summed frequency of the annotated unique rearrangements. Two-sided Wilcoxon rank-sum tests were used to compare TCR breadth between groups. TCRdb obtained this table from immuneACCESS and retained in-frame rearrangements with V and J assigned. These tables miss some clones; where compared with another copy, unresolved V genes account for less than half of the shortfall, and the remainder is unexplained. The DNA gave D and trimming, while V, J and clone size come from that table. Recorded for this sample are hundreds of thousands of clones; about 89% of them occurred a single time. The leading ten clones occupy over 1.3% of the sample.

With regard to this clone: Its antigen is unknown. No base qualities exist here, and no much larger clone lies one base off it.

The sequence links TRBV14 to TRBJ2-7; D gene: possibly TRBD1, on 5 matching bases. This sequence was found in a person aged 18 to 65 who received the Ad26.COV2.S COVID-19 vaccine or a placebo. Sequencing was performed on peripheral blood, taken in a trial of Ad26.COV2.S vaccine versus placebo. The CDR3 amino acid sequence is: CASSQDKGRRQYF. The bases are TGTGCCAGCAGCCAAGATAAGGGGCGACGTCAGTACTTC.